Detailed here is one TCR beta chain. Its antigen is unknown. These data originate in a study of T cell responses to AZD1222 COVID-19 vaccine. Study-wide findings and caveats: Breadth and depth of Spike-specific TCRs rose after two AZD1222 doses. Clonal diversity was possibly underestimated; the donors were predominantly white British and more often female. Unmutated variant regions are reportedly the target of nearly half of TCRs that are spike-specific.

TCRdb's copy holds only in-frame clones and misses some; the assay was immunoSEQ multiplex PCR. The profile shows some 140,000 clones, about 92% of them singletons. This CDR3 is 13 amino acids long. Germline values: CDR1 SGHAT, CDR2 FQNNGV. V gave up 6 bases and J gave up 8 bases, with 16 bases separating them. The chain carries TRBV11-2 and TRBJ1-2; D remains ambiguous. The sample here was peripheral blood, taken on day 0 of AZD1222 vaccination. The origin of this receptor is an adult in good health. CDR3 amino acids: CASRARRAGGYTF. The CDR3 nucleotides are TGTGCCAGCAGGGCTCGTCGGGCCGGCGGCTACACCTTC.